A selection of T cell receptor beta chains follows, all from one sample in a study of blood T cell repertoires in COVID-19. The assay was immunoSEQ multiplex PCR, and TCRdb's table has in-frame clones only and misses some. The data contain about 69,000 clones, 60% to 80% of them singletons. Sequenced: peripheral blood. The receptor set was obtained from a human donor in a cohort sampled during active COVID-19. Both conserved end residues are part of each CDR3. A D gene is named only where the DNA matches it firmly. Clone size is stated in some rows and not others, as once, few, many or a class when expanded.

size	V	J	length	D	DNA	CDR3
once	TRBV6-6	TRBJ1-2	14	.	TGTGCCAGCAGCAACCGCGACAGCTCCTATGGCTACACCTTC	CASSNRDSSYGYTF
.	TRBV10-2	TRBJ2-5	16	TRBD2	TGCGCCAGCAGTGTAGACTCAGCGGGAGGCCAAGAGACCCAGTACTTC	CASSVDSAGGQETQYF
.	TRBV7-6	TRBJ1-4	14	.	TGTGCCAGCAGCTTAAAGGGGGGGAATGAAAAACTGTTTTTT	CASSLKGGNEKLFF
few	TRBV2	TRBJ2-3	18	TRBD2	TGTGCCAGCAGTTCCGGGACTAGCGGGGGTCCGGGCACAGATACGCAGTATTTT	CASSSGTSGGPGTDTQYF
.	TRBV9	TRBJ2-3	15	TRBD1	TGTGCCAGCAGCACGAGGACAGGGGGCGCAGATACGCAGTATTTT	CASSTRTGGADTQYF
.	TRBV2	TRBJ2-7	13	.	TGTGCCAGCAGCACACAAACGAGAGGGGGAGGGAGGTTC	CASSTQTRGGGRF
few	TRBV24-1	TRBJ2-1	17	TRBD2	TGTGCCACCAGTGATCCCGGCCCGGGACTAGGTAACAATGAGCAGTTCTTC	CATSDPGPGLGNNEQFF
.	TRBV28	TRBJ1-2	17	.	TGTGCCAGCAGTTTTTCCCAGGCGTTTCCCCTTAACTATGGCTACACCTTC	CASSFSQAFPLNYGYTF
.	TRBV21-1	TRBJ2-6	16	.	TGTGCCAGCAACCGAGGTAGGGGGTACGGGGCCAACGTCCTGACTTTC	CASNRGRGYGANVLTF
.	TRBV13	TRBJ2-7	13	TRBD2	TGTGCCAGCCAGAGGGCTAGCGGACGGGAGCAGTACTTC	CASQRASGREQYF